Below are 25 T cell receptor beta chains sequenced from a single sample in a study of blood T cells in healthy people across ages. A J-beta primer mix and a sample-barcoded 5' primer were used in a second PCR of about 7 to 12 cycles. TCRdb passed the 5' RACE reads through MiXCR, listing each CDR3 protein once. This sample has almost 1 million distinct CDR3 sequences; roughly 51% occur once, and the top ten carry 20% to 25%. Sequenced material: blood. The receptors were sampled from a woman aged 55-69 years in good health.

The chain uses TRBV11-2 and TRBJ2-4, with 7 bases lining up with TRBD2. J lost 0 bases, V lost 3 bases, and 8 bases had no gene match. Per germline, CDR1 SGHAT and CDR2 FQNNGV. This CDR3 has 17 amino acids. CDR3 in amino acids: CASSLVTSDLAKNIQYF. The CDR3 DNA reads TGTGCCAGCAGCTTGGTTACTAGCGACCTAGCCAAAAACATTCAGTACTTC.

This chain links TRBV6-5 with TRBJ2-7; tentatively, D is TRBD1 (6 bases). V lost 7 bases and J 0 bases, leaving 16 bases between the germline ends. The CDR3 spans 15 residues. Germline V lookup: CDR1 MNHEY, CDR2 SVGAGI. In DNA, the CDR3 is TGTGCCAGCAAAACCCAACAGGGTTCCTCCTACGAGCAGTACTTC. It translates to CASKTQQGSSYEQYF.

This clonotype was counted only a few times. This chain links TRBV12-3 or TRBV12-4 with TRBJ2-1; no firm D call. This CDR3 comprises 16 residues. Trimming removed 5 bases at V and 4 bases at J, with 18 bases between. The CDR3 here is CASSRLFGRPYNEQFF. CDR3 nucleotide sequence: TGTGCCAGCAGTCGGCTATTTGGCAGGCCTTACAATGAGCAGTTCTTC.

The V gene is TRBV9, the J gene TRBJ2-3; possibly TRBD2 for D (7 bases). CDR1 is SGDLS and CDR2 is YYNGEE in the germline V gene. This CDR3 comprises 16 residues. V lost 0 bases and J lost 1, with 12 bases in between. DNA for the CDR3: TGTGCCAGCAGCGTAGCTCCGGGGGGCGGCACAGATACGCAGTATTTT. This codes for CASSVAPGGGTDTQYF.

This clonotype showed up just a few times. The genes are TRBV27 and TRBJ1-2, with D possibly matching TRBD1 (5 bases). The CDR3 extends over 16 amino acids. CDR1 and CDR2 from the germline V gene are MNHEY and SMNVEV (reference sequence). V was shortened by 2 bases and J by 7 bases, with 20 bases between the two germline ends. The CDR3: CASSLASGARPSGYTF. The CDR3 nucleotides read TGTGCCAGCAGTTTAGCATCCGGGGCCCGACCATCTGGCTACACCTTC.

With respect to this clonotype: Germline is not matched at one junction end, which may reflect a read error. The chain has TRBV20-1 and TRBJ1-1, with D unclear. Per the germline V gene, CDR1 is DFQATT and CDR2 is SNEGSKA (reference sequence). The CDR3 sequence is 11 residues long. Here the CDR3 DNA reads TGCGGTGCTAAGGAGAACACTGAAGCTTTCTTT. Translated, it gives CGAKENTEAFF.

This chain uses TRBV12-3 or TRBV12-4 with TRBJ1-5; 8 nucleotides agree with TRBD1. The trim removed 5 bases at V and 7 bases at J, leaving 13 bases unmatched. The length of the CDR3 is 16 residues. Here the CDR3 DNA reads TGTGCCAGCAGTCCCGAGACAGGGGAAAGGAGACAGCCCCAGCATTTT. This sequence encodes CASSPETGERRQPQHF.

The chain combines TRBV12-3 or TRBV12-4 with TRBJ1-5; D possibly corresponds to TRBD1 (6 bases). Trimming cost V 5 bases and J 7 bases, with 12 bases left between them. The length of the CDR3 is 13 residues. The CDR3 bases are TGTGCCAGCAGTCAACAGGGTAGGCAGCCCCAGCATTTT. Its protein is CASSQQGRQPQHF.

CDR3 DNA sequence: TGTGCCAGCAGCTTCACAGGGAGGTCGGGGCAGCCCCAGCATTTT. This encodes CASSFTGRSGQPQHF. The chain is built from TRBV21-1 and TRBJ1-5; TRBD1, the D gene given by the table, was not confirmed from the DNA. TRBV21-1 is flagged as a pseudogene. The CDR3 is made up of 15 amino acids.

This clonotype occurred a few times. V usage is TRBV5-5 and J usage is TRBJ1-1, with D uncertain. The CDR3 is made up of 14 amino acids. V was shortened by 5 bases and J by 4 bases, with 15 bases between the two germline ends. Germline lookup yields CDR1 SGHKS and CDR2 YYEKEE (reference sequence). In DNA, the CDR3 is TGTGCCAGCAGTTTCGTTGTCTCAGTCACTGAAGCTTTCTTT. Protein sequence: CASSFVVSVTEAFF.

The chain is built from TRBV18 and TRBJ2-3; 7 bases map to TRBD2. CDR3 length: 15 amino acids. Germline CDR1 is KGHSH and CDR2 is LQKENI. Germline trimming cut 3 bases from V and 5 bases from J; bases unmatched to any gene: 8. CDR3 bases: TGTGCCAGCTCACCCACGGCGGGAGCGGTAGATACGCAGTATTTT. Encoded protein: CASSPTAGAVDTQYF. The full variable domain, rest sourced from reference TRBV18 and TRBJ2-3, is NAGVMQNPRHLVRRRGQEARLRCSPMKGHSHVYWYRQLPEEGLKFMVYLQKENIIDESGMPKERFSAEFPKEGPSILRIQQVVRGDSAAYFCASSPTAGAVDTQYFGPGTRLTVL.

This chain joins TRBV7-2 and TRBJ2-5; tentatively, D is TRBD2 (6 bases). Trimming removed 4 bases from V and 2 bases from J, with 14 bases in between. CDR3 length: 15 residues. CDR1 is SGHTA and CDR2 is FQGNSA in the germline V gene. The CDR3 loop is CASSSVFSGQETQYF. The CDR3 bases are TGTGCCAGCAGCTCGGTTTTTAGCGGACAAGAGACCCAGTACTTC.

The chain uses TRBV15 and TRBJ2-3; no clear D gene. Germline CDR1 and CDR2: LNHNV and YYDKDF (reference sequence). The CDR3 length is 13 residues. The V end lost 9 bases, the J end lost 2 bases, and 12 bases lay between the germline ends. In DNA, the CDR3 is TGTGCCACTAACGATTATGACACAGATACGCAGTATTTT. Its translation is CATNDYDTDTQYF.

This clonotype was seen more than once but under ten times. The V call is TRBV20-1, the J call TRBJ2-1, with 7 bases fitting TRBD2. The CDR3 is 15 residues long. The germline V gene encodes CDR1 DFQATT and CDR2 SNEGSKA (reference sequence). V was pared by 4 bases and J by 4 bases, with 10 bases of the junction left unmatched. Written as DNA, the CDR3 is TGCAGTGCTACTAGCGGCTATTCAAATTACAATGAGCAGTTCTTC. It codes for CSATSGYSNYNEQFF.

There are a few counts of this clonotype. This chain joins TRBV4-2 and TRBJ2-3; D ambiguous. This CDR3 has 15 residues. Germline CDR1 reads LGHNA; CDR2 reads YNFKEQ. Trimming took off 0 bases at V and 6 bases at J, with 13 bases between the two ends. The CDR3 region has the DNA TGTGCCAGCAGCCAAGATCAAACCGCCAGGGATACGCAGTATTTT. It translates to CASSQDQTARDTQYF.

This clonotype was observed a handful of times. Compared with germline, one end of the junction differs, possibly owing to a read error. The gene calls are TRBV29-1 and TRBJ1-1, with D unresolved. The germline V gene has CDR1 SQVTM and CDR2 ANQGSEA. This CDR3 is 11 amino acids long. The CDR3: CSVTMNTEAFF. In DNA form, the CDR3 reads TGCAGCGTCACTATGAATACTGAAGCTTTCTTT. Drawing the rest from reference TRBV29-1 and TRBJ1-1, the complete variable domain is SAVISQKPSRDICQRGTSLTIQCQVDSQVTMMFWYRQQPGQSLTLIATANQGSEATYESGFVIDKFPISRPNLTFSTLTVSNMSPEDSSIYLCSVTMNTEAFFGQGTRLTVV.

Written as DNA, the CDR3 is TGCGCCAGCAGCCAAGTAGAGGGGGGGCAAACAAACTATGGCTACACCTTC. Its translation is CASSQVEGGQTNYGYTF. This chain uses TRBV4-3 with TRBJ1-2; a possible D gene is TRBD1 (6 bases). The CDR3 consists of 17 residues. From germline, CDR1 is LGHNA and CDR2 YSLEER. With 1 base removed from V and 2 bases from J, the gap between germline ends came to 17 bases.

The chain employs TRBV20-1 and TRBJ1-1; possible D gene TRBD1, 6 bases. This CDR3 is built from 14 residues. The germline V gene encodes CDR1 DFQATT and CDR2 SNEGSKA (reference sequence). Trimming cost V 6 bases and J 3 bases, with 17 bases left between them. The CDR3 DNA sequence: TGCAGTGCCGATAGGGGGTGGGAGGACACTGAAGCTTTCTTT. It encodes CSADRGWEDTEAFF.

The chain combines TRBV7-7 with TRBJ2-5, with 8 bases fitting TRBD2. Germline V gene sequence: CDR1 SSHAT, CDR2 FNYEAQ (reference sequence). Trimming at V came to 5 bases and at J to 1 base, leaving 6 bases not matched to a gene. The CDR3 consists of 15 residues. The CDR3 is CASSLVTSGQETQYF. Written as DNA, the CDR3 is TGTGCCAGCAGCCTCGTAACTAGCGGCCAAGAGACCCAGTACTTC.

With respect to this clonotype: A read error may produce the germline difference seen at one junction end. The chain is built from TRBV4-1 and TRBJ2-4, with 7 bases lining up with TRBD1. CDR1 and CDR2 from the germline V gene are MGHRA and YSYEKL. CDR3 length: 17 residues. This CDR3 reads CAGSPGGLFGTKNIQYF. Here the CDR3 DNA reads TGCGCCGGCAGCCCAGGGGGTTTATTCGGAACCAAAAACATTCAGTACTTC.

As for this clonotype: One end of the junction varies from germline; a read error may be responsible. The chain is built from TRBV20-1 and TRBJ1-2, with D possibly TRBD1 on 5 matching bases. The CDR3 spans 14 residues. Germline V lookup: CDR1 DFQATT, CDR2 SNEGSKA (reference sequence). The CDR3 loop reads CSASTVDGDYGHTF. The CDR3 region has the DNA TGCAGTGCCAGTACCGTGGACGGGGACTATGGCCACACCTTC.

This clonotype has a handful of counts. The chain combines TRBV20-1 with TRBJ2-1; no reliable D call. Germline V gene sequence: CDR1 DFQATT, CDR2 SNEGSKA (reference sequence). The CDR3 consists of 13 residues. V was cut by 0 bases and J by 8 bases, with 11 bases left in between. CDR3 nucleotide sequence: TGCAGTGCTAGAGATCGGAGCGTATATGAGCAGTTCTTC. This sequence encodes CSARDRSVYEQFF.

This chain connects TRBV4-1 to TRBJ2-7; 11 nucleotides align to TRBD2. The J call could be wrong; TRBJ2-5 is a better fit for the DNA end. The CDR3 loop spans 17 amino acids. Germline assignment: CDR1 MGHRA and CDR2 YSYEKL. The CDR3 coding sequence is TGCGCCAGCAGCCAAGATAACGGAGCTAGCGGGAGGGAGACCCAGTACTTC. This sequence encodes CASSQDNGASGRETQYF.

This chain links TRBV3-1 with TRBJ2-7, with TRBD1 as a possible D gene (6 bases). V was shortened by 3 bases and J by 4 bases, with 10 bases between the two germline ends. The CDR3 sequence is 13 residues long. The V gene's germline CDR1 is LGHDT and CDR2 YNNKEL (reference sequence). The CDR3 reads CASSQWDIYEQYF. For the CDR3, the DNA is TGTGCCAGCAGCCAGTGGGACATTTACGAGCAGTACTTC.

This rearrangement joins TRBV27 to TRBJ2-3; 7 nucleotides align to TRBD1. This CDR3 comprises 16 residues. The germline V gene has CDR1 MNHEY and CDR2 SMNVEV (reference sequence). Trimming at V came to 2 bases and at J to 0 bases, leaving 5 bases not matched to a gene. CDR3 protein: CASSLKGTASTDTQYF. Here the CDR3 DNA reads TGTGCCAGCAGTTTAAAGGGGACAGCTAGCACAGATACGCAGTATTTT.